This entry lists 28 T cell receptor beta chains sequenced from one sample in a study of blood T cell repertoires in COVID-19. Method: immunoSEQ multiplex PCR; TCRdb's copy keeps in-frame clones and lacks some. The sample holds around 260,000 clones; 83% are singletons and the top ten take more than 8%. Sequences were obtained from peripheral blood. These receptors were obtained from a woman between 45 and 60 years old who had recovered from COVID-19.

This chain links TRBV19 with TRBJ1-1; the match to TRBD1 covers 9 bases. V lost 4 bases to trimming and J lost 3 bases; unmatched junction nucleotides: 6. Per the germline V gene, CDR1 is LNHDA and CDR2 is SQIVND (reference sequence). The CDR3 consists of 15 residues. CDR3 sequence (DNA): TGTGCCAGTAGTACGACGGGACAGGGTGACACTGAAGCTTTCTTT. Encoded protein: CASSTTGQGDTEAFF.

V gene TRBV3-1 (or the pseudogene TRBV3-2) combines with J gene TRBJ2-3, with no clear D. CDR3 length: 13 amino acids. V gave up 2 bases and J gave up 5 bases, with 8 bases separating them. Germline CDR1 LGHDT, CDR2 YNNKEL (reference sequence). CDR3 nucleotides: TGTGCCAGCAGCCAACGAGAAGTAGATACGCAGTATTTT. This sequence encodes CASSQREVDTQYF.

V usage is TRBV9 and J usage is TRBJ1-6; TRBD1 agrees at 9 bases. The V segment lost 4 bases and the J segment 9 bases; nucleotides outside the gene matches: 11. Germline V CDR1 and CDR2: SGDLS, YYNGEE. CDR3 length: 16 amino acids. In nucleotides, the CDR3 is TGTGCCAGCAGCTCGGGGGGCGGACAGGGGCGTTCACCCCTCCACTTT. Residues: CASSSGGGQGRSPLHF.

CDR3 sequence reads: CAWRGTGVIYEQYF. CDR3 DNA: TGTGCCTGGCGCGGGACAGGGGTGATCTACGAGCAGTACTTC. The rearrangement joins TRBV30 to TRBJ2-7; 10 bases line up with TRBD1. The J segment lost 3 bases and the V segment lost 5 bases, leaving 7 bases of the junction unmatched. CDR1 GTSNPN and CDR2 SVGIG come from the germline V gene (reference sequence). The CDR3 sequence is 14 residues long.

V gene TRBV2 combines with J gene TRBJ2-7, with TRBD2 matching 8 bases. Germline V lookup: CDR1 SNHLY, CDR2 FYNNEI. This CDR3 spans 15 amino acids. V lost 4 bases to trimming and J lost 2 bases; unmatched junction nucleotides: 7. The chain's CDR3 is CASSGGAGDPYEQYF. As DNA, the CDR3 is TGTGCCAGCAGTGGCGGAGCGGGGGATCCCTACGAGCAGTACTTC.

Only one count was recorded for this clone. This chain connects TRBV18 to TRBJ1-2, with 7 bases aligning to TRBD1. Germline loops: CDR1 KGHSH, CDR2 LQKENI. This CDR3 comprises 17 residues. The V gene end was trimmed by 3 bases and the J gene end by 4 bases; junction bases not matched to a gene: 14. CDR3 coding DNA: TGTGCCAGCTCACCGACTCCCGGGACAGTTTTAAGCTATGGCTACACCTTC. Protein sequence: CASSPTPGTVLSYGYTF.

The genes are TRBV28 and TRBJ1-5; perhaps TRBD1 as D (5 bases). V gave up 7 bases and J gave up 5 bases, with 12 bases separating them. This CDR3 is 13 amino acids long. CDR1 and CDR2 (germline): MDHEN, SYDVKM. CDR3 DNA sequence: TGTGCCAGCACCCGGGGGAGCCATCAGCCCCAGCATTTT. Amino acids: CASTRGSHQPQHF.

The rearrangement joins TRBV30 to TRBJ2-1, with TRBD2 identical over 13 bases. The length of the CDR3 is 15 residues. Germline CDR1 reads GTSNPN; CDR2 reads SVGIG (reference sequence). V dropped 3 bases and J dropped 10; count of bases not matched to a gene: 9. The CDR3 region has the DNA TGTGCCTGGAGCCCAGGACTAGCGGGAGTCGACGAGCAGTTCTTC. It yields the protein CAWSPGLAGVDEQFF.

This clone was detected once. The CDR3 is CASSWGGQPGNEQFF. The CDR3 DNA follows: TGCGCCAGCTCGTGGGGGGGCCAGCCGGGCAATGAGCAGTTCTTC. The chain joins TRBV5-1 to TRBJ2-1, with D possibly matching TRBD2 (7 bases). Germline loops: CDR1 SGHRS, CDR2 YFSETQ. V was shortened by 7 bases and J by 6 bases, with 20 bases between the two germline ends. This CDR3 has 15 amino acids.

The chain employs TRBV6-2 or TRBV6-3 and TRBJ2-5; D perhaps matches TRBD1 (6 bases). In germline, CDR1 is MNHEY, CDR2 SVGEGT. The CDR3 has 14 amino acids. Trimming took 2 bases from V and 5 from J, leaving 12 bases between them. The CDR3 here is CASSYKGGRETQYF. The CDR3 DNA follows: TGTGCCAGCAGTTACAAAGGGGGAAGGGAGACCCAGTACTTC.

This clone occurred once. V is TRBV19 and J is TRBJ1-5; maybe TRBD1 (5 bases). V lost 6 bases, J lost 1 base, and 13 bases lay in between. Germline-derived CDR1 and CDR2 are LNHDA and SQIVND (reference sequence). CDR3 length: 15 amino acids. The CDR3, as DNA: TGTGCCAGTAGCCCATCGGGGGGAAGCAATCAGCCCCAGCATTTT. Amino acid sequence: CASSPSGGSNQPQHF.

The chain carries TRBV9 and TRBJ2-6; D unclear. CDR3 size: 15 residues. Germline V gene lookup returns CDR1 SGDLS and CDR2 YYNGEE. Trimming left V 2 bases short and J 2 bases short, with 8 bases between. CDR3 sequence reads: CASSVVGAGANVLTF. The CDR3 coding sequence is TGTGCCAGCAGCGTCGTCGGAGCTGGGGCCAACGTCCTGACTTTC.

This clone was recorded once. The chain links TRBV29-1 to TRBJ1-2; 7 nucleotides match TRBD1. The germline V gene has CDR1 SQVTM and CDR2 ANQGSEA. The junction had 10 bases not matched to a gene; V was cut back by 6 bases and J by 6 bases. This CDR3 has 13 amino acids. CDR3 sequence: CSVLVTGIDGYTF. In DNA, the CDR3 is TGCAGCGTCCTCGTGACAGGGATCGATGGCTACACCTTC.

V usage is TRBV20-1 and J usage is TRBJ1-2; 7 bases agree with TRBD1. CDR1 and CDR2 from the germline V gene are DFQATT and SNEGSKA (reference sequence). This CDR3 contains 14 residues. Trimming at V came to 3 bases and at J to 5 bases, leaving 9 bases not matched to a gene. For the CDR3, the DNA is TGCAGTGCTAGTGGAGGACAGGAGGTTTATGGCTACACCTTC. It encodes CSASGGQEVYGYTF.

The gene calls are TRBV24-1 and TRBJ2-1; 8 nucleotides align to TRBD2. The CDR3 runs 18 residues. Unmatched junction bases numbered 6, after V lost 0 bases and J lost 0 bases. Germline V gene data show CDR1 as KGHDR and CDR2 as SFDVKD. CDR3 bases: TGTGCCACCAGTGATTTGCGCTCTAGCGGGCGCTCCTACAATGAGCAGTTCTTC. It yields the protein CATSDLRSSGRSYNEQFF.

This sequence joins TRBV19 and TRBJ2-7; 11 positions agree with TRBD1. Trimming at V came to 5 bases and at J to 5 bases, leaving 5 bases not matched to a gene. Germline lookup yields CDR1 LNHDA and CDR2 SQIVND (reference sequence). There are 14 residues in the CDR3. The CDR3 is CASSFGQGADEQYF. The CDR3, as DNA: TGTGCCAGTAGTTTCGGACAGGGGGCTGACGAGCAGTACTTC.

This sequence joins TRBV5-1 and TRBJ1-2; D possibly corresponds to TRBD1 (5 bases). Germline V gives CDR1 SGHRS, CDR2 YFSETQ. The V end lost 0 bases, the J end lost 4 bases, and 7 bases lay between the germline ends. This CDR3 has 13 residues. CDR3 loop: CASSLEGFYGYTF. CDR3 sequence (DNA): TGCGCCAGCAGCTTGGAGGGGTTCTATGGCTACACCTTC.

The CDR3, as DNA: TGTGCCACCAGCAGAGTCCCGGGACTCTCTAATTCACCCCTCCACTTT. This encodes CATSRVPGLSNSPLHF. V usage is TRBV15 and J usage is TRBJ1-6, with a weak D call TRBD1 (5 bases). The CDR3 covers 16 residues. V lost 1 base and J lost 6, with 13 bases in between. In germline, CDR1 is LNHNV, CDR2 YYDKDF (reference sequence).

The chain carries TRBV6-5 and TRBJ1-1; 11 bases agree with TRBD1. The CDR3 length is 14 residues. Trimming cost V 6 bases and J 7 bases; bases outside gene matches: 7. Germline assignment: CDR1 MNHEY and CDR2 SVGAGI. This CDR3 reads CASSRDRGYYEAFF. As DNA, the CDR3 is TGTGCCAGCAGCCGGGACAGGGGGTACTATGAAGCTTTCTTT.

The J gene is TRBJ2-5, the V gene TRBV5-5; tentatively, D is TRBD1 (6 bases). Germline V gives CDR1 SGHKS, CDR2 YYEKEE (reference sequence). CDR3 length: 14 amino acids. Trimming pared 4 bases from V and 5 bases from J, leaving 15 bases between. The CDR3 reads CASSTLRGWETQYF. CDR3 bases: TGTGCCAGCAGCACCCTCAGGGGATGGGAGACCCAGTACTTC.

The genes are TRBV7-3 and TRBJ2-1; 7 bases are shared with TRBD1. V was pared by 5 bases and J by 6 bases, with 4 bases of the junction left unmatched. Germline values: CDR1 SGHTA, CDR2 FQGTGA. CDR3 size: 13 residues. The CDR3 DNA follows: TGTGCCAGCAGCAAGGACAGGATCAATGAGCAGTTCTTC. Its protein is CASSKDRINEQFF.

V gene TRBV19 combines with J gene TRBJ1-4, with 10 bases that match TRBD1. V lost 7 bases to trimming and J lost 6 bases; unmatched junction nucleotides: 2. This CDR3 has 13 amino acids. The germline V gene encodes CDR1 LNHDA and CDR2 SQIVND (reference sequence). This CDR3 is CASTGQGDEKLFF. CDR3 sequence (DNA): TGTGCCAGTACCGGACAGGGGGATGAAAAACTGTTTTTT.

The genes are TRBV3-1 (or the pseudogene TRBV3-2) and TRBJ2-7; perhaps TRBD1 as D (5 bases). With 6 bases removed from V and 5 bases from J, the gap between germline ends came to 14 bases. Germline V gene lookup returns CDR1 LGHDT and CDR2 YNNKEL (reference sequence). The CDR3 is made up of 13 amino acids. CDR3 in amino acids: CASSLLQGNEQYF. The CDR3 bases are TGTGCCAGCAGTCTCCTCCAGGGCAACGAGCAGTACTTC.

The CDR3 here is CASSDTVGQNTGELFF. The CDR3 region has the DNA TGTGCCAGCAGTGATACGGTTGGACAGAACACCGGGGAGCTGTTTTTT. The rearrangement uses TRBV25-1 and TRBJ2-2; tentative D call: TRBD1 (5 bases). This CDR3 is 16 amino acids long. V was cut by 3 bases and J by 1 base, with 12 bases left in between. Germline V CDR1 and CDR2: MGHDK, SYGVNS.

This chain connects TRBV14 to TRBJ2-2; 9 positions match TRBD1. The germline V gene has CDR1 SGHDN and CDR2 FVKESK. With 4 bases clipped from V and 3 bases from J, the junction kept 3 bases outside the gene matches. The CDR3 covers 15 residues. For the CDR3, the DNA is TGTGCCAGCAGCCCCGGGACAGGGCACACCGGGGAGCTGTTTTTT. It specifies CASSPGTGHTGELFF.

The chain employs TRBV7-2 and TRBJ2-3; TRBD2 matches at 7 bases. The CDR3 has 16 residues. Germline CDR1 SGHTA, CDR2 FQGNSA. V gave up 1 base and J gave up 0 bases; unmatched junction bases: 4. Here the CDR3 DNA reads TGTGCCAGCAGCTTAGTGAGCGGGATAAGCACAGATACGCAGTATTTT. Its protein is CASSLVSGISTDTQYF.

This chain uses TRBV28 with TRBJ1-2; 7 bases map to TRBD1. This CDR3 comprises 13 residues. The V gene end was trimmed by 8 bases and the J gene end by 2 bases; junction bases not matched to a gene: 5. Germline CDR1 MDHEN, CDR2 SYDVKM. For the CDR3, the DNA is TGTGCCAGCCTCTCACAGGGGAACTATGGCTACACCTTC. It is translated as CASLSQGNYGYTF.

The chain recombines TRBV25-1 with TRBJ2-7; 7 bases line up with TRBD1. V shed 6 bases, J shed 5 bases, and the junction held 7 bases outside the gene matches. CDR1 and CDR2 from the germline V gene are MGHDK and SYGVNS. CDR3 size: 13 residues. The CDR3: CASRQGGYDEQYF. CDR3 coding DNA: TGTGCCAGCAGGCAAGGGGGCTACGACGAGCAGTACTTC.